One sample yielded the 8 T cell receptor beta chains listed below, sequenced in a study of cytomegalovirus exposure and HLA in healthy donors (dated by TCRdb to about 2017). Library prep was done by the immunoSEQ multiplex PCR assay. A mixture of 60 forward primers for TCR Vbeta segments and 13 reverse primers for TCR Jbeta segments was used in the multiplex PCR. Entries here come from immuneACCESS through TCRdb and include only in-frame sequences with V and J called. Some clones fail to appear in such tables; in the studies checked, an unresolved V gene covers under half of the shortfall, and the cause of the remainder is unknown. The sample table records 100,000 or so clones; more than 60% of these occur just once. The ten largest clones represent roughly 2.5% of the sample. Source material: PBMCs. The receptors stem from a man aged 50 to 59 in good health and CMV-seronegative.

The V gene is TRBV6-1, the J gene TRBJ2-5, with D perhaps TRBD2 (5 bases). This CDR3 is 13 amino acids long. Trimming took off 4 bases at V and 5 bases at J, with 11 bases between the two ends. Germline-derived CDR1 and CDR2 are MNHNS and SASEGT. Here the CDR3 reads CASSGTVRETQYF. The DNA for the CDR3 is TGTGCCAGCAGTGGGACTGTTAGGGAGACCCAGTACTTC.

V is TRBV28 and J is TRBJ1-4; no clear D. V shed 2 bases and J shed 0 bases, with 7 bases lying between them. CDR3 size: 15 residues. Germline CDR1 MDHEN, CDR2 SYDVKM. CDR3 region: CASSLIPTTNEKLFF. DNA of the CDR3: TGTGCCAGCAGTTTAATCCCAACAACTAATGAAAAACTGTTTTTT.

The table lists this clone with a few counts. CDR3 DNA: TGTGCCAGTAGTACCCACGGTTACAATGAGCAGTTCTTC. Encoded protein: CASSTHGYNEQFF. The V and J genes are TRBV19 and TRBJ2-1; unclear D gene. Germline V gene sequence: CDR1 LNHDA, CDR2 SQIVND (reference sequence). The CDR3 is 13 amino acids. V lost 4 bases and J 4 bases, leaving 8 bases between the germline ends.

V is TRBV27 and J is TRBJ2-2; 11 bases fit TRBD1. The CDR3 runs to 14 residues. Germline V gene sequence: CDR1 MNHEY, CDR2 SMNVEV (reference sequence). V lost 7 bases, J lost 7 bases, and 5 bases stayed unmatched. CDR3 sequence reads: CASKLGQGVGELFF. The CDR3 nucleotides read TGTGCCAGCAAGTTGGGACAGGGGGTCGGGGAGCTGTTTTTT.

This clone came up once. This chain connects TRBV19 to TRBJ1-6; 7 nucleotides agree with TRBD1. The junction had 9 bases not matched to a gene; V was cut back by 3 bases and J by 10 bases. Looked up from germline, CDR1 is LNHDA and CDR2 is SQIVND (reference sequence). This CDR3 comprises 15 residues. The CDR3 DNA sequence: TGTGCCAGTAGTATTGACGACAGGGTAGGATCACCCCTCCACTTT. As protein: CASSIDDRVGSPLHF.

The chain is built from TRBV5-6 and TRBJ1-1; D may be TRBD1 (5 bases). Germline lookup yields CDR1 SGHDT and CDR2 YYEEEE. V lost 3 bases to trimming and J lost 2 bases, with 23 bases between them. This CDR3 has 18 amino acids. The CDR3 region has the DNA TGTGCCAGCAGCTCCCGTGATAGGGCCAGGGCGGGAAACACTGAAGCTTTCTTT. Protein: CASSSRDRARAGNTEAFF.

The gene calls are TRBV19 and TRBJ2-2, with 7 nucleotides matching TRBD2. The CDR3 is 14 amino acids. Per the germline V gene, CDR1 is LNHDA and CDR2 is SQIVND (reference sequence). The ends lost 6 bases at V and 3 bases at J; junction bases unmatched: 4. This CDR3 is CASRAREYTGELFF. CDR3 coding DNA: TGTGCCAGTAGAGCGCGGGAGTACACCGGGGAGCTGTTTTTT.

The chain combines TRBV4-3 with TRBJ1-1; the match to TRBD1 covers 8 bases. Germline V gives CDR1 LGHNA, CDR2 YSLEER. This CDR3 comprises 15 residues. J gave up 11 bases and V 1 base, and 12 bases lay outside the gene matches. The CDR3 sequence is CASSQAIRGRTVAFF. CDR3 DNA sequence: TGCGCCAGCAGCCAAGCCATCAGGGGGCGTACGGTGGCTTTCTTT.